This T cell receptor (beta chain) comes out of a study of OX40 agonist ivuxolimab in advanced cancers. Turning to the study itself: Given to patients was ivuxolimab, an agonistic anti-OX40 (CD134) antibody. Dose-escalation subjects each had hepatocellular carcinoma, melanoma, renal cell or head and neck cancer.

The CDR3 is made up of 16 amino acids. With 3 bases clipped from V and 2 bases from J, the junction kept 4 bases outside the gene matches. CDR1 and CDR2 (germline): MGHRA, YSYEKL. Here immunoSEQ multiplex PCR was the method, and the copy in TCRdb shows in-frame clones only, minus some. In the table there are tens of thousands of clones, 86% of which are singletons. The sequences come from CD4+ or CD8+ T cells sorted from blood, collected in a trial of the OX40 agonist ivuxolimab. This rearrangement joins TRBV4-1 to TRBJ2-1; 10 bases match TRBD2. This clonotype was sampled from an adult with an advanced solid tumor such as melanoma, head and neck, liver or kidney cancer. CDR3 DNA: TGCGCCAGCAGCCAGATAGCGGGAGGTCCCTACAATGAGCAGTTCTTC. Its protein product is CASSQIAGGPYNEQFF.